This T cell receptor (beta chain) is drawn from a study of CD8+CD57+ T cells in acquired aplastic anemia. About the research overall: Average DNA yield from sorted CD4+ and CD8+ cells was around 3 ug. Study outcomes and limitations: Comparison of patients with controls identified around 31 shared CD8+ CDR3 sequences. The CD8+ Simpson's diversity of patients and controls was not significantly different.

Trimming took off 6 bases at V and 2 bases at J, with 12 bases between the two ends. The CDR3 has 14 amino acids. Germline V gene data show CDR1 as SNHLY and CDR2 as FYNNEI. Genomic DNA provided the template from which TCR beta VDJ and CDR3 profiles were obtained. A single record per CDR3 protein comes from TCRdb applying MiXCR to the reads. The sample has about 210,000 distinct CDR3 sequences; 30% to 40% are singletons. In this sample, this clonotype turned up a few times. The antigen is undetermined. The source of this sequence is a human donor in good health, serving as a control. The genes are TRBV2 and TRBJ2-3; unclear D gene. The sample was sorted CD4+, CD8+, or CD8+CD57+ T cells (not recorded which) from PBMCs. CDR3 nucleotide sequence: TGTGCCAGCAGAAACGGGTGGGACACAGATACGCAGTATTTT. Translated: CASRNGWDTDTQYF.